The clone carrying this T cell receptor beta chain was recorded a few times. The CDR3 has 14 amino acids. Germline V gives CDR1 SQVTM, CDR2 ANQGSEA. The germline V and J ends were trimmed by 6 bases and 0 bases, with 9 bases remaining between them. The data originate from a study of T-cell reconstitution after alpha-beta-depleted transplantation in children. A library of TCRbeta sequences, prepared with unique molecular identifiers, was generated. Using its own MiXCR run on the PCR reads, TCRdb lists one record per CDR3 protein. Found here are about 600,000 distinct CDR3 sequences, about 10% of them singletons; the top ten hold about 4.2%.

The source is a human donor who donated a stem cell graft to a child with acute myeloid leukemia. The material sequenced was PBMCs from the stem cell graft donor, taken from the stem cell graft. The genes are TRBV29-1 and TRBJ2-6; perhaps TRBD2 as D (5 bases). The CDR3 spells CSVRGSSGANVLTF. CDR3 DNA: TGCAGCGTCCGGGGTTCCTCTGGGGCCAACGTCCTGACTTTC.